This T cell receptor beta chain was identified during a study of T cells in Graves' hyperthyroidism and ophthalmopathy. Overall study findings and caveats: Within blood appeared most thyroid clonotypes that had expanded above 0.001. Onset of ophthalmopathy came a median approximately 6.9 months after the model predicted it.

The length of the CDR3 is 15 residues. From germline, CDR1 is SGHRS and CDR2 YFSETQ. The V segment lost 0 bases and the J segment 6 bases; nucleotides outside the gene matches: 5. The study excluded patients with uncontrolled infection, other autoimmune disease, pregnancy or lactation. Authors of the study amplified TCR beta CDR3 regions from RNA transcripts. First-round RT-PCR with HTBI primers amplified the TCR CDR3 region. TCRdb used MiXCR to reprocess the multiplex PCR reads, holding one entry per CDR3 protein. The table has around 250,000 distinct CDR3 sequences, less than 20% seen once. In regard to this clonotype: What it binds is unknown.

The chain combines TRBV5-1 with TRBJ2-7; TRBD1 aligns across 11 bases. The TCR originated in a woman under 30 with Graves' ophthalmopathy. Source material: blood. CDR3 sequence reads: CASSLVGTGGFEQYF. DNA of the CDR3: TGCGCCAGCAGCTTGGTAGGGACAGGGGGTTTCGAGCAGTACTTC.